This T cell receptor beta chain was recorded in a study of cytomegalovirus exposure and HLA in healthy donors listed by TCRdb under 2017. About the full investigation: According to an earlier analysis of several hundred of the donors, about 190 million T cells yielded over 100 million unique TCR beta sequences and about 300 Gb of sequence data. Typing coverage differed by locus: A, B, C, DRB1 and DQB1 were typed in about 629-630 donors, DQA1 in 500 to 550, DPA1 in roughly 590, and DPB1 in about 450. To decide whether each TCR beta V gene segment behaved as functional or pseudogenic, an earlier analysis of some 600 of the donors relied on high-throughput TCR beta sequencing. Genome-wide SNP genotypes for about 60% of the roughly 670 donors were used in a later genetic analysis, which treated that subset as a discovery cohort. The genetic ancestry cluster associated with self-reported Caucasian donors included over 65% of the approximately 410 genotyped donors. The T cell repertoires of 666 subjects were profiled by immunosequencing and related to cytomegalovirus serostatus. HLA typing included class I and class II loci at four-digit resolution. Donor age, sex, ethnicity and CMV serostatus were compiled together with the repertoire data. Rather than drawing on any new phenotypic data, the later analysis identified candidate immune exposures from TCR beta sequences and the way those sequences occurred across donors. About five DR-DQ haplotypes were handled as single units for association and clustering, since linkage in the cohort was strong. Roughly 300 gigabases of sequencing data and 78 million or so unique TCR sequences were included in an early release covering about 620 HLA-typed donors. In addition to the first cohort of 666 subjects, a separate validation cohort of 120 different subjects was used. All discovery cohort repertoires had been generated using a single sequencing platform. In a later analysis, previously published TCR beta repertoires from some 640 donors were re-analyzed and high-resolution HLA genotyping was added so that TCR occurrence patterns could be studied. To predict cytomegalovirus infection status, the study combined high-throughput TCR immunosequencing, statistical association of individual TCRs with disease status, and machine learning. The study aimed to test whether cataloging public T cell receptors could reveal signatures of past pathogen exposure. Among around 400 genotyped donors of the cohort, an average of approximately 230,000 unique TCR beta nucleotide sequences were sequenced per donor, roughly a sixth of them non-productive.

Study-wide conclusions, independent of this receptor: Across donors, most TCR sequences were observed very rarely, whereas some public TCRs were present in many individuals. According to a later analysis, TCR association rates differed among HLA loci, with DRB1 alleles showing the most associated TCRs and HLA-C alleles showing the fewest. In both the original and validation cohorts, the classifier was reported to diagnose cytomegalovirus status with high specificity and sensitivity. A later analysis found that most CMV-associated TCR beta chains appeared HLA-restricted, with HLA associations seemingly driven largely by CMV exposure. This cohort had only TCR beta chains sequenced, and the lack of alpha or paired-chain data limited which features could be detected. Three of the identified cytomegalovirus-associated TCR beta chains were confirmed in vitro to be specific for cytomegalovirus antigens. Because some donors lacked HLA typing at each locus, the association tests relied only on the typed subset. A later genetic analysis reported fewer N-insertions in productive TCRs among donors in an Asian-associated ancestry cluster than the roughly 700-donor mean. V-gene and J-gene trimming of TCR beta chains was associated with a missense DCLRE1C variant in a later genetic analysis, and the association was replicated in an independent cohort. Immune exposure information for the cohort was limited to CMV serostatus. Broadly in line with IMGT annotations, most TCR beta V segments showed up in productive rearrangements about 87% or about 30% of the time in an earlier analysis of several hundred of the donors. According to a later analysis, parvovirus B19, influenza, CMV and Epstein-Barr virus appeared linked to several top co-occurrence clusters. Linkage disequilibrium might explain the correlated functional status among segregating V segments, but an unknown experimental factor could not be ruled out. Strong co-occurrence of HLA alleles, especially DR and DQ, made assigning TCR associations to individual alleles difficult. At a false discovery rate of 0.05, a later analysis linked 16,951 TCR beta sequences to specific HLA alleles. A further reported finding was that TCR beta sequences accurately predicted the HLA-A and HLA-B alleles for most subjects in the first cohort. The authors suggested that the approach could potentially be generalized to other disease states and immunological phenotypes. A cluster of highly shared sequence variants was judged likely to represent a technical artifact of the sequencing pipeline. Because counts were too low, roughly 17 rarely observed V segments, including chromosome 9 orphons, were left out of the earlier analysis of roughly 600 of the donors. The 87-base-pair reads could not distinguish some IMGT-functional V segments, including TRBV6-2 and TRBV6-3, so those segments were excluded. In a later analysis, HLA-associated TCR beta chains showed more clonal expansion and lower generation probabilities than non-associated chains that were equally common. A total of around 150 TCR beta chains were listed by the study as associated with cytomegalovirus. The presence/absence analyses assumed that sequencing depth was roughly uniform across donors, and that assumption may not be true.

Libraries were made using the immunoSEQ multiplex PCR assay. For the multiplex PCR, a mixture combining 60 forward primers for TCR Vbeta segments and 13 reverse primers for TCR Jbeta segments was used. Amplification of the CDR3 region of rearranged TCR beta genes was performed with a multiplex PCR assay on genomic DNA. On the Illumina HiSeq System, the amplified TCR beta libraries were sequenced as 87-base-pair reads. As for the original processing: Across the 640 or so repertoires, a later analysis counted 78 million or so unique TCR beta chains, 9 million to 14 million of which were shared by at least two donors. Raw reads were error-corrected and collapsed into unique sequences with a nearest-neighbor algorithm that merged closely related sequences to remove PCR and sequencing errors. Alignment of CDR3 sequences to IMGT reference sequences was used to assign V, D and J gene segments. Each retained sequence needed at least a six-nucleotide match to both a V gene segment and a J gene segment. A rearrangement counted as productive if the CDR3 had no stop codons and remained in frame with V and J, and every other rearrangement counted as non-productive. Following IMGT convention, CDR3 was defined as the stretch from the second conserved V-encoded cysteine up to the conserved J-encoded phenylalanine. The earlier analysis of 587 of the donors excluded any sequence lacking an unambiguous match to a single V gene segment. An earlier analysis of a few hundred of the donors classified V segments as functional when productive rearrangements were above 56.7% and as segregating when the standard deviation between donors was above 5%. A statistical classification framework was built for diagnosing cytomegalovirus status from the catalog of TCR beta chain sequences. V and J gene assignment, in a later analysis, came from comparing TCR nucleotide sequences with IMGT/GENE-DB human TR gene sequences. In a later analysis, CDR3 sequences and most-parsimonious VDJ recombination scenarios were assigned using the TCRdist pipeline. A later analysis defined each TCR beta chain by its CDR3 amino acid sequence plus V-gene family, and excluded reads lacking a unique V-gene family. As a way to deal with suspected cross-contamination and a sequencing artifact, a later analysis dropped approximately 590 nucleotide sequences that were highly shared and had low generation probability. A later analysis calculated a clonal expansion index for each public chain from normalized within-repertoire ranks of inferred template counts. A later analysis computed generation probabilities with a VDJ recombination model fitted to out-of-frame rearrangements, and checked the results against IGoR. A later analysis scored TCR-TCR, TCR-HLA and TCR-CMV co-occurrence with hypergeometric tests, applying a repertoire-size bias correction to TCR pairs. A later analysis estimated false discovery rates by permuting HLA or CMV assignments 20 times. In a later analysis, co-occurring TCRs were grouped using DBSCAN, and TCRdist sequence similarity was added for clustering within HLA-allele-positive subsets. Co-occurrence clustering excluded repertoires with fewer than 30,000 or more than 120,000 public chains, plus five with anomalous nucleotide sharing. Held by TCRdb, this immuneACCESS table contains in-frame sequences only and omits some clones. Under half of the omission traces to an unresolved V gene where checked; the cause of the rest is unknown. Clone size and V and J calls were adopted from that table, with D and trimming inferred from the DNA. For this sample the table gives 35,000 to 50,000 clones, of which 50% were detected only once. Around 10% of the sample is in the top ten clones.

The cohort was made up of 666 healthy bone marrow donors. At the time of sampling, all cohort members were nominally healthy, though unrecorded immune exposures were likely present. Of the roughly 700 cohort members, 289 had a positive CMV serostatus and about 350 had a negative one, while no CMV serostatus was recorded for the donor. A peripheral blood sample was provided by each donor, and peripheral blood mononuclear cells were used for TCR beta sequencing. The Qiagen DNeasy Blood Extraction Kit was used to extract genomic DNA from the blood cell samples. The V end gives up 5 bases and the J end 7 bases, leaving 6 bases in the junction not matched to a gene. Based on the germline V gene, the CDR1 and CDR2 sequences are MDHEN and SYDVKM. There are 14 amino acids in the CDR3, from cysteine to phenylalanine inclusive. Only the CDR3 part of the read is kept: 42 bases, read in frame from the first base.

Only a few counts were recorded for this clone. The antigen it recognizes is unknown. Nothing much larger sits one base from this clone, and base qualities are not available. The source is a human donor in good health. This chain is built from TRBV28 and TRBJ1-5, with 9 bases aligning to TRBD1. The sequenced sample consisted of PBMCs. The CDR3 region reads CASSLQGAWQPQHF. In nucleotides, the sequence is TGTGCCAGCAGTCTACAGGGGGCCTGGCAGCCCCAGCATTTT. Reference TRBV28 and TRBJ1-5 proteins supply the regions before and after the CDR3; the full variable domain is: DVKVTQSSRYLVKRTGEKVFLECVQDMDHENMFWYRQDPGLGLRLIYFSYDVKMKEKGDIPEGYSVSREKKERFSLILESASTNQTSMYLCASSLQGAWQPQHFGDGTRLSIL.